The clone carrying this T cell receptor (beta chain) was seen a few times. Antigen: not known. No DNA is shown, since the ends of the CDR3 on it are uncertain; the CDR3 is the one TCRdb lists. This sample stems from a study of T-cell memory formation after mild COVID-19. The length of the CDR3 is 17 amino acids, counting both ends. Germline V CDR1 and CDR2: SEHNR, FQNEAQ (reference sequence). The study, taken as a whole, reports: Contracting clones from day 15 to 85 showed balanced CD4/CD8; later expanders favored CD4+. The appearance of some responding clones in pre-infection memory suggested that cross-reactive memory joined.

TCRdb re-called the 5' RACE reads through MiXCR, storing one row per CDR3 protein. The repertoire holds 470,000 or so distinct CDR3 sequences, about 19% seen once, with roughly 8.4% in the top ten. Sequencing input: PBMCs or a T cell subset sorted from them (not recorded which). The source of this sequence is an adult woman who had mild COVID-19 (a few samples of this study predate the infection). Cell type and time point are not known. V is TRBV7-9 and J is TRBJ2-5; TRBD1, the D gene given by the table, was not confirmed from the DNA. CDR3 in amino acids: CASSFGPGERDQETQYF.